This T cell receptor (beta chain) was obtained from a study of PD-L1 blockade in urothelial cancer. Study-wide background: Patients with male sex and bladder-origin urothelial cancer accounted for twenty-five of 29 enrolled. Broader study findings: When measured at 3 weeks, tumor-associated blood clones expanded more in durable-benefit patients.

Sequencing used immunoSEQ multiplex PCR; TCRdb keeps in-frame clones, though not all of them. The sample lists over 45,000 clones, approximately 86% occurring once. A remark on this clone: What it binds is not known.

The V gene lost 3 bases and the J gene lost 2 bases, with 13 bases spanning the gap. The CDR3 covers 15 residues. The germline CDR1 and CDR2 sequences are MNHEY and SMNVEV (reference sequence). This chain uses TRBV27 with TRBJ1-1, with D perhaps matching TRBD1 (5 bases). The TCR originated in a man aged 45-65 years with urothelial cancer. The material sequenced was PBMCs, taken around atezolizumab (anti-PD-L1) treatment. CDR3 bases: TGTGCCAGCAGTTTTTCAGGGTTATATAACACTGAAGCTTTCTTT. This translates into CASSFSGLYNTEAFF.